A selection of T cell receptor beta chains follows, all from one sample in a study of molecular identifiers for immune sequencing clone quantification. TCRdb reprocessed the PCR reads with MiXCR, giving one entry per CDR3 protein. The data hold 550,000 to 750,000 distinct CDR3 sequences, with nearly 20% observed a single time. Sequenced: naive CD8+ T cells from blood, with Jurkat cell RNA spiked in. The receptors stem from a human donor in good health. Some libraries in this study had Jurkat cell RNA spiked in. CDR3s include the opening cysteine and the closing phenylalanine or tryptophan. A D gene is named only where the DNA matches it firmly. Clone size is shown for a subset of rows, as once, few, many or a class of expanded clone.

v_call	clone_size	d_call	j_call	cdr3_nt	cdr3_aa
TRBV2	many	-	TRBJ1-5	TGTGCCACTAGGGGATCAATTCATCAGCCCCAGCATTTT	CATRGSIHQPQHF
TRBV5-1	many	-	TRBJ1-1	TGCGCCAGCAGCTTTACCGGACAAAGACTCATGAACACTGAAGCTTTCTTT	CASSFTGQRLMNTEAFF
TRBV27	-	-	TRBJ2-1	TGTGCCAGCTATGGATCCGTGACAGGAAGGTACAATGAGCAGTTCTTC	CASYGSVTGRYNEQFF
TRBV25-1	-	TRBD1	TRBJ2-3	TGTGCCAGCAGTGAATTCCCGGGACAGGGAACAGATACGCAGTATTTT	CASSEFPGQGTDTQYF
TRBV12-3/TRBV12-4	many	-	TRBJ2-7	TGTGCCAGCAGTTTAAGGGGGGACCCAGCCTACGAGCAGTACTTC	CASSLRGDPAYEQYF
TRBV4-1	many	-	TRBJ1-1	TGCGCCAGCAGCCAGACAGTAAACACTGAAGCTTTCTTT	CASSQTVNTEAFF
TRBV7-9	few	-	TRBJ2-2	TGTGCCAGCAGCTTAGCGTATAACCCCGGGGAGCTGTTTTTT	CASSLAYNPGELFF
TRBV7-9	many	TRBD2	TRBJ2-1	TGTGCCAGCAGCTCTTTGCTGGGACTAGCGGGAGTAAATGAGCAGTTCTTC	CASSSLLGLAGVNEQFF
TRBV6-5	many	TRBD2	TRBJ2-7	TGTGCCAGCAGTTACTCGGCTAGCGGGGGGCTCTACGAGCAGTACTTC	CASSYSASGGLYEQYF
TRBV19	-	-	TRBJ2-3	TGTGCCGGTAGTATAGGAAGCACAGATACGCAGTATTTT	CAGSIGSTDTQYF
TRBV11-2	-	-	TRBJ2-2	TGTGCCAGCAGCTTCGGGGGTTTCGGGGACGGGGAGCTGTTTTTT	CASSFGGFGDGELFF
TRBV4-3	many	TRBD1	TRBJ2-1	TGCGCCAGCAGCTCGACAGGGAAGGATGAGCAGTTCTTC	CASSSTGKDEQFF
TRBV15	many	TRBD1	TRBJ2-1	TGTGCCACCAGCAGAGAAGACAGGGGTTTCTACAATGAGCAGTTCTTC	CATSREDRGFYNEQFF
TRBV10-2	few	-	TRBJ2-1	TGCGCCAGCTCCCGGGCAGGGGACTACAATGAGCAGTTCTTC	CASSRAGDYNEQFF
TRBV7-8	many	TRBD1	TRBJ1-1	TGTGCCAGCAGCTTAAGGGACAGGGGATCTACTGAAGCTTTCTTT	CASSLRDRGSTEAFF
TRBV30	few	-	TRBJ1-1	TGTGCCTGGAGTGTTGCAGAGGCGACTGAAGCTTTCTTT	CAWSVAEATEAFF
TRBV12-3/TRBV12-4	few	-	TRBJ2-3	TGTGCCAGCAGTTTCACGGGGGTCGGAGATACGCAGTATTTT	CASSFTGVGDTQYF
TRBV9	-	-	TRBJ2-3	TGTGCCAGCAGCGGGGGGGTCACAGATACGCAGTATTTT	CASSGGVTDTQYF
TRBV5-4	-	-	TRBJ1-2	TGTGCCAGCAGTTCATCGGAAGGCTACACCTTC	CASSSSEGYTF
TRBV20-1	many	-	TRBJ1-1	TGCAGTGCTAGAGAGGGGACCGAGGGCACCAACACTGAAGCTTTCTTT	CSAREGTEGTNTEAFF
TRBV6-1	-	-	TRBJ1-5	TGTGCCAGCAGTGAAGTGCCAGGGGATAGCAATCAGCCCCAGCATTTT	CASSEVPGDSNQPQHF
TRBV5-6	many	-	TRBJ2-7	TGTGCCAGCAGCTTGTACGGGCAGGGGTCACTTCCCGAGCAGTACTTC	CASSLYGQGSLPEQYF
TRBV5-8	many	TRBD2	TRBJ2-3	TGTGCCAGCAGCTTTTCACTAGCGGTTACCACAGATACGCAGTATTTT	CASSFSLAVTTDTQYF
TRBV15	many	-	TRBJ2-1	TGTGCCACCAGCAGAGAAGGAGGGGAATACAATGAGCAGTTCTTC	CATSREGGEYNEQFF
TRBV10-3	-	-	TRBJ2-2	TGTGCCATCAGTGACCCCGGAGGAGCGGAGCTGTTTTTT	CAISDPGGAELFF
TRBV10-3	-	TRBD2	TRBJ2-6	TGTGCCATCAGATCAACAAACCCGGGACTAGCGGGAGAGACTGGGGCCAACGTCCTGACTTTC	CAIRSTNPGLAGETGANVLTF
TRBV7-2	many	TRBD2	TRBJ2-1	TGTGCCAGCAGCTTTCCGGGACTAGCGGACAACAATGAGCAGTTCTTC	CASSFPGLADNNEQFF
TRBV6-5	-	-	TRBJ2-5	TGTGCCAGCAGCCCCGGTGATCCGCGGCAAGAGACCCAGTACTTC	CASSPGDPRQETQYF
TRBV27	-	-	TRBJ1-5	TGTGCCAGCAGTATAAGACAGTACAATCAGCCCCAGCATTTT	CASSIRQYNQPQHF
TRBV7-2	many	-	TRBJ2-3	TGTGCCAGCAGCTCCGGTCTGGGGACCACAGATACGCAGTATTTT	CASSSGLGTTDTQYF
TRBV7-9	few	TRBD2	TRBJ2-7	TGTGCCAGCAGCCAAGCGGGAAAAAGCTACGAGCAGTACTTC	CASSQAGKSYEQYF